This T cell receptor beta chain was recorded in a study of OX40 agonist ivuxolimab in advanced cancers. Overall study context: Earlier anti-PD-1, anti-PD-L1 or anti-CTLA-4 therapy was permitted; roughly 37% had received some. Partial responses were recorded for three patients, including one with hepatocellular carcinoma and two with cutaneous melanoma. General study findings and limits: On average, CD8+ T cells showed a greater number of expanded clones than CD4+.

Collection of blood occurred at baseline, at cycle 4 day 1, and at cycle 7 day 1. Turning to this clone: The antigen remains undetermined.

Repertoires were generated with immunoSEQ multiplex PCR, while TCRdb's copy carries only in-frame clones and drops some. The table lists about 65,000 clones, about nine tenths of them singletons. The receptor was isolated from an adult with an advanced solid tumor such as melanoma, head and neck, liver or kidney cancer. The specimen comprised CD4+ or CD8+ T cells sorted from blood, sampled in a trial of the OX40 agonist ivuxolimab.

The CDR3 region is CASRPGGRYNEQFF. The CDR3 DNA sequence: TGTGCCAGCAGGCCGGGGGGGCGCTACAATGAGCAGTTCTTC. This chain links TRBV7-2 with TRBJ2-1, with TRBD2 identical over 8 bases. Looked up from germline, CDR1 is SGHTA and CDR2 is FQGNSA. The CDR3 loop spans 14 amino acids. V was clipped by 6 bases and J by 3 bases; unmatched bases: 4. The full variable domain, rest sourced from reference TRBV7-2 and TRBJ2-1, is GAGVSQSPSNKVTEKGKDVELRCDPISGHTALYWYRQSLGQGLEFLIYFQGNSAPDKSGLPSDRFSAERTGGSVSTLTIQRTQQEDSAVYLCASRPGGRYNEQFFGPGTRLTVL.